Following are 14 T cell receptor beta chains from one sample sequenced in a study of CD8 T cells in Susac syndrome. Random hexamers were used to reverse transcribe the RNA input (about 0.5 to 1 ug). TCRdb re-analysed the immunoSEQ multiplex PCR reads in MiXCR, keeping a single row per CDR3 protein. In the table there are 150,000 or so distinct CDR3 sequences, nearly 97% of which are singletons. The sequenced sample was CD8+ T cells from PBMCs. The receptor set was obtained from a human donor with multiple sclerosis.

This chain uses TRBV15 with TRBJ2-5; 7 bases map to TRBD2. V lost 5 bases to trimming and J lost 5 bases; unmatched junction nucleotides: 11. Germline lookup yields CDR1 LNHNV and CDR2 YYDKDF (reference sequence). This CDR3 is 15 amino acids long. CDR3 sequence reads: CATSGANVGGETQYF. CDR3 nucleotide sequence: TGTGCCACCAGCGGTGCTAATGTGGGAGGGGAGACCCAGTACTTC.

The chain couples TRBV20-1 to TRBJ2-7; D remains unclear. CDR3 length: 14 residues. Germline V CDR1 and CDR2: DFQATT, SNEGSKA (reference sequence). The V end was cut by 1 base, the J end by 2 bases, with 12 bases between. As DNA, the CDR3 is TGCAGTGCTAGAGGGGCAGTAGTACCCTACGAGCAGTACGTC. This sequence encodes CSARGAVVPYEQYV.

The chain joins TRBV30 to TRBJ2-6; tentative D call: TRBD1 (6 bases). This CDR3 has 14 amino acids. The germline gives CDR1 GTSNPN, CDR2 SVGIG (reference sequence). V was clipped by 7 bases and J by 2 bases, with 12 bases between them. CDR3 residues: CASHPGAGANVLTF. The CDR3 coding sequence is TGTGCCTCACACCCAGGGGCTGGGGCCAACGTCCTGACTTTC.

The rearrangement uses TRBV5-6 and TRBJ1-1; D is undetermined. Trimming took 1 base from V and 3 from J, leaving 10 bases between them. The CDR3 length is 14 residues. Germline CDR1 is SGHDT and CDR2 is YYEEEE. The DNA of the CDR3 is TGTGCCAGCAGCTTGTATAGGGAGTACACTGAAGCTTTCTTT. Its translation: CASSLYREYTEAFF.

J is TRBJ2-3 and V is TRBV4-1; tentatively, D is TRBD1 (6 bases). The CDR3 runs to 15 residues. The V gene's germline CDR1 is MGHRA and CDR2 YSYEKL. The V end was cut by 8 bases, the J end by 0 bases, with 15 bases between. CDR3 residues: CASGDRQDSTDTQYF. The CDR3 DNA follows: TGCGCCAGCGGGGACCGACAGGACAGCACAGATACGCAGTATTTT.

The rearrangement uses TRBV5-6 and TRBJ2-7; TRBD1 is a possible D gene (5 bases). V lost 4 bases and J 0 bases, leaving 11 bases between the germline ends. CDR3 length: 14 residues. Germline loops: CDR1 SGHDT, CDR2 YYEEEE. This CDR3 reads CASSNPTVSYEQYV. The DNA for the CDR3 is TGTGCCAGCAGCAACCCGACAGTCTCCTACGAGCAGTACGTC.

V is TRBV7-9 and J is TRBJ2-1, with D perhaps given as TRBD1 or TRBD2 (5 bases each). V lost 5 bases to trimming and J lost 7 bases, with 18 bases between them. Germline V CDR1 and CDR2: SEHNR, FQNEAQ (reference sequence). The CDR3 has 15 residues. The CDR3 nucleotides read TGTGCCAGCAGCCACTCGGGGACGGACTTTAATGAGCAGTTCTTC. This sequence encodes CASSHSGTDFNEQFF.

V is TRBV12-3 or TRBV12-4 and J is TRBJ2-3; a weak D match, TRBD2 (5 bases). The CDR3 covers 14 residues. V was cut by 5 bases and J by 6 bases, with 15 bases left in between. CDR3 DNA sequence: TGTGCCAGCAGTCCACCGGCTAGCTCGGATACGCAGTATTTT. Its translation: CASSPPASSDTQYF.

This rearrangement joins TRBV19 to TRBJ1-6, with TRBD1 as a possible D gene (5 bases). CDR3 size: 14 residues. Per the germline V gene, CDR1 is LNHDA and CDR2 is SQIVND (reference sequence). Trimming left V 6 bases short and J 7 bases short, with 13 bases between. CDR3 sequence (DNA): TGTGCCAGTAGGTACGGGGCAGAGAATTCACCCCTCCACTTT. The encoded protein is CASRYGAENSPLHF.

J is TRBJ2-3 and V is TRBV29-1, with a weak D call TRBD1 (5 bases). The length of the CDR3 is 11 residues. Germline CDR1 SQVTM, CDR2 ANQGSEA. V shed 5 bases and J shed 8 bases, with 11 bases lying between them. The CDR3 DNA follows: TGCAGCGTTTCAGGGAACGGTACGCAGTATTTT. The encoded protein is CSVSGNGTQYF.

The rearrangement joins TRBV18 to TRBJ2-1, with 7 bases identical to TRBD1. The V gene's germline CDR1 is KGHSH and CDR2 LQKENI. The CDR3 has 15 residues. With 3 bases clipped from V and 6 bases from J, the junction kept 8 bases outside the gene matches. The CDR3 reads CASSPMTGSGNEQFF. Here the CDR3 DNA reads TGTGCCAGCTCACCGATGACAGGGTCGGGCAATGAGCAGTTCTTC.

The rearrangement uses TRBV19 and TRBJ1-1, with D hard to call. The CDR3 loop spans 13 amino acids. The V end lost 2 bases, the J end lost 4 bases, and 8 bases lay between the germline ends. The germline V gene has CDR1 LNHDA and CDR2 SQIVND (reference sequence). CDR3 in amino acids: CASSIIVATEAFF. The DNA for the CDR3 is TGTGCCAGTAGTATAATAGTCGCCACTGAAGCTTTCTTT.

The chain joins TRBV5-1 to TRBJ1-2; possibly TRBD1 for D (6 bases). V lost 0 bases and J lost 8, with 17 bases in between. Germline CDR1 SGHRS, CDR2 YFSETQ. CDR3 size: 15 residues. The CDR3 reads CASSLAPGGGEGYTF. The CDR3, as DNA: TGCGCCAGCAGCTTGGCCCCGGGGGGCGGAGAAGGCTACACCTTC.

The chain couples TRBV27 to TRBJ2-3; D not certain. Trimming pared 4 bases from V and 2 bases from J, leaving 10 bases between. Germline V gene data show CDR1 as MNHEY and CDR2 as SMNVEV (reference sequence). The CDR3 runs to 14 residues. As DNA, the CDR3 is TGTGCCAGCAGTTCGAGGCGAACCACAGATACGCAGTATTTT. Residues: CASSSRRTTDTQYF.